This T cell receptor beta chain was sequenced for a study of untreated major depressive disorder. The repertoire was sequenced with immunoSEQ multiplex PCR; TCRdb's copy has only in-frame clones and lacks some. There are under 15,000 clones in the sample; around nine tenths occur only once, and 0.82% lies in the top ten. This TCR was recovered from a man aged 30-40 years with major depressive disorder. Sequenced input: CD4+ T cells from PBMCs.

The CDR3 loop is CASTTMEGELFF. The CDR3 bases are TGTGCCAGCACCACAATGGAGGGGGAGCTGTTTTTT. This chain joins TRBV6-6 and TRBJ2-2; D gene ambiguous. This CDR3 region has 12 residues. Trimming cost V 7 bases and J 8 bases, with 11 bases left between them. Germline CDR1 and CDR2: MNHNY and SVGAGI (reference sequence).